The 13 T cell receptor beta chains presented below share a single source sample, sequenced in a study of T cell responses to AZD1222 COVID-19 vaccine. Profiling relied on immunoSEQ multiplex PCR, and the TCRdb table lists in-frame clones only, not all of them. The sample records some 190,000 clones, 85% to 90% being singletons. Sequenced material: peripheral blood, taken on day 0 of AZD1222 vaccination. These receptors came from an adult in good health.

The chain links TRBV28 to TRBJ2-2; no clear D. CDR3 length: 15 amino acids. CDR1 and CDR2 (germline): MDHEN, SYDVKM. V lost 7 bases and J lost 4, with 16 bases in between. The CDR3 protein is CASTPRLARTGELFF. CDR3 DNA: TGTGCCAGCACCCCACGGTTGGCGCGCACCGGGGAGCTGTTTTTT.

The gene calls are TRBV4-1 and TRBJ2-2; D possibly corresponds to TRBD2 (6 bases). Trimming removed 8 bases from V and 1 base from J, with 14 bases in between. This CDR3 comprises 15 residues. The germline CDR1 and CDR2 sequences are MGHRA and YSYEKL. The CDR3 DNA follows: TGCGCCAGCGTCGGGGGAGATGGGAACACCGGGGAGCTGTTTTTT. It specifies CASVGGDGNTGELFF.

The J gene is TRBJ1-1, the V gene TRBV19; D remains ambiguous. There are 14 residues in the CDR3. CDR1 is LNHDA, CDR2 SQIVND, per germline (reference sequence). The germline V and J ends were trimmed by 8 bases and 6 bases, with 19 bases remaining between them. CDR3 region: CASRPDAPAPEAFF. DNA for the CDR3: TGTGCCAGTCGACCGGACGCTCCGGCCCCTGAAGCTTTCTTT.

Concerning this clone: The same CDR3 also results from other DNA sequences found in this sample. The chain recombines TRBV12-3 or TRBV12-4 with TRBJ2-7, with TRBD2 matching over 7 bases. V lost 6 bases, J lost 4 bases, and 3 bases stayed unmatched. CDR3 length: 12 amino acids. For the CDR3, the DNA is TGTGCCAGCAGCCCGGGGGGTTACGAGCAGTACGTC. Its protein product is CASSPGGYEQYV.

The rearrangement links TRBV7-2 to TRBJ1-3, with D maybe TRBD1 (6 bases). The CDR3 contains 14 residues. The germline CDR1 and CDR2 sequences are SGHTA and FQGNSA. V lost 5 bases and J 1 base, leaving 9 bases between the germline ends. CDR3 region: CASSPGTSGNTIYF. In nucleotides, the CDR3 is TGTGCCAGCAGCCCTGGGACATCTGGAAACACCATATATTTT.

This clone has only one observation. The chain carries TRBV9 and TRBJ1-2, with 7 positions matching TRBD1. Looked up from germline, CDR1 is SGDLS and CDR2 is YYNGEE. Unmatched junction bases numbered 4, after V lost 0 bases and J lost 2 bases. CDR3 size: 15 residues. CDR3 nucleotides: TGTGCCAGCAGCGTAGGTGCAGGGGGGAACTATGGCTACACCTTC. It codes for CASSVGAGGNYGYTF.

The chain couples TRBV18 to TRBJ1-6, with unresolved D. The germline CDR1 and CDR2 sequences are KGHSH and LQKENI. V shed 2 bases and J shed 3 bases, with 8 bases lying between them. The CDR3 runs 15 residues. DNA of the CDR3: TGTGCCAGCTCACCAGAGCTGAACTATAATTCACCCCTCCACTTT. This codes for CASSPELNYNSPLHF.

V is TRBV7-2 and J is TRBJ1-1; the D gene is possibly TRBD1 (5 bases). V dropped 5 bases and J dropped 5 bases, with 15 bases sitting between them. CDR1 is SGHTA, CDR2 FQGNSA, per germline. The CDR3 loop spans 14 amino acids. This CDR3 is CASSPGGRVTEAFF. The CDR3, as DNA: TGTGCCAGCAGCCCGGGGGGACGGGTAACTGAAGCTTTCTTT.

The genes are TRBV18 and TRBJ2-1, with D possibly matching TRBD2 (6 bases). From germline, CDR1 is KGHSH and CDR2 LQKENI. The CDR3 runs to 17 residues. Trimming removed 0 bases from V and 0 bases from J, with 12 bases in between. The CDR3 nucleotides read TGTGCCAGCTCACCACCGGGGTGGGAGGACTCCTACAATGAGCAGTTCTTC. Translated, it gives CASSPPGWEDSYNEQFF.

The V call is TRBV5-5, the J call TRBJ2-1; TRBD1 matches at 8 bases. V shed 1 base, J shed 7 bases, and the junction held 16 bases outside the gene matches. The V gene's germline CDR1 is SGHKS and CDR2 YYEKEE (reference sequence). There are 18 residues in the CDR3. The CDR3 is CASSLSPGGVDISNEQFF. For the CDR3, the DNA is TGTGCCAGCAGCTTGTCCCCAGGGGGCGTAGATATTTCAAATGAGCAGTTCTTC.

The rearrangement uses TRBV20-1 and TRBJ2-1; weak D call: TRBD1 (5 bases). CDR3 length: 10 amino acids. CDR1 is DFQATT, CDR2 SNEGSKA, per germline (reference sequence). V lost 6 bases to trimming and J lost 9 bases, with 9 bases between them. CDR3 bases: TGCAGTGCACAGGACCGTGAGCAGTTCTTC. This sequence encodes CSAQDREQFF.

V gene TRBV4-2 combines with J gene TRBJ1-2, with a weak D call TRBD1 (5 bases). V dropped 1 base and J dropped 7 bases, with 10 bases sitting between them. Germline V gives CDR1 LGHNA, CDR2 YNFKEQ. This CDR3 is built from 13 residues. In nucleotides, the CDR3 is TGTGCCAGCAGCCAAGGAAGACAGACTGGCTACACCTTC. Amino acids: CASSQGRQTGYTF.

The chain couples TRBV3-1 (or the pseudogene TRBV3-2) to TRBJ2-7, with 8 bases aligning to TRBD1. V shed 1 base, J shed 8 bases, and the junction held 10 bases outside the gene matches. Germline-derived CDR1 and CDR2 are LGHDT and YNNKEL (reference sequence). The length of the CDR3 is 15 residues. The CDR3 bases are TGTGCCAGCAGCCAAGGGGTCGGGGACAGGTCTAAGCAGTACTTC. The encoded protein is CASSQGVGDRSKQYF.